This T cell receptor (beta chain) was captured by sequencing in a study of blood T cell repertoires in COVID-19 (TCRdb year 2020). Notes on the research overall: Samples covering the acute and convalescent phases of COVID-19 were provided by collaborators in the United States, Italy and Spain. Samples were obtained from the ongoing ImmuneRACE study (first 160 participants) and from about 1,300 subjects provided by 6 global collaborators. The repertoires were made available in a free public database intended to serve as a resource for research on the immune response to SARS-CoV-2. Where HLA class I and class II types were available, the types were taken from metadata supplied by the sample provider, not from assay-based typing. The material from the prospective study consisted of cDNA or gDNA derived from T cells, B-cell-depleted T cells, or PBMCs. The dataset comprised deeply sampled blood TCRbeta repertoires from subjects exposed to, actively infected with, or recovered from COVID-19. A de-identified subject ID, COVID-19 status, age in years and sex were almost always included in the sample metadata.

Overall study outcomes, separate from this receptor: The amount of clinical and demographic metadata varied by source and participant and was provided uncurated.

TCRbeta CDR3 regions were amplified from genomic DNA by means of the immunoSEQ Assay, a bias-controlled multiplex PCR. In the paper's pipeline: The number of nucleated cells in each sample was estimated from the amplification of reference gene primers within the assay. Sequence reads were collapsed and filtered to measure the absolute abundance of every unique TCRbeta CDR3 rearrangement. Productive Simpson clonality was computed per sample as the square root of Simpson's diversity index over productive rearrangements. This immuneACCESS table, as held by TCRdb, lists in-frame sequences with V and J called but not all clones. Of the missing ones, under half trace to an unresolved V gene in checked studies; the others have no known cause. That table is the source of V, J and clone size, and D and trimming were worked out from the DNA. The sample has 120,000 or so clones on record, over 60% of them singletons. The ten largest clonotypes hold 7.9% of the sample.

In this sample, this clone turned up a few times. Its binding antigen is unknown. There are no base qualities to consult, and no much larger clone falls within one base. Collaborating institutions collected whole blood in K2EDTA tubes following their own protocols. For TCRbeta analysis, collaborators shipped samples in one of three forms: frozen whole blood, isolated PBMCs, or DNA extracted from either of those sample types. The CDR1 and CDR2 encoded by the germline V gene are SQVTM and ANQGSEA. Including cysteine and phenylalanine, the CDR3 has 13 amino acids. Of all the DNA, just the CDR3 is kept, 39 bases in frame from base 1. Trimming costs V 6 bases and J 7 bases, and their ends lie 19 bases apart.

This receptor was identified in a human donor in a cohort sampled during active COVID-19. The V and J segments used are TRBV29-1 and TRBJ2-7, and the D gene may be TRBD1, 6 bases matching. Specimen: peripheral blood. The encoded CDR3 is CSVRGQSLGEQYF. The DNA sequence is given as TGCAGCGTCCGCGGACAGTCCCTGGGGGAGCAGTACTTC.